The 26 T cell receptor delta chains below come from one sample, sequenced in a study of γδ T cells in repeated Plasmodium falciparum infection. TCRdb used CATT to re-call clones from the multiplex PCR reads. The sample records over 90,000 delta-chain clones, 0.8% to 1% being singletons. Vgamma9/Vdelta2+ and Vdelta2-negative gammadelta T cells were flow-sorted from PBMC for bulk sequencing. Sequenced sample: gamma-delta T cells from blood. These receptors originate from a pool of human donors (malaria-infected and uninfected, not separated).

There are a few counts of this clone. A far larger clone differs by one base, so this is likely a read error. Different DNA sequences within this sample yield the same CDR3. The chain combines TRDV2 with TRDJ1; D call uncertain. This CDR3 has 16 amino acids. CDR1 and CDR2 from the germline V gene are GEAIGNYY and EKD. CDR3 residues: CACDTVGNLYTDKLIF. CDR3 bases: TGCGCCTGTGACACCGTCGGGAACCTGTACACCGATAAACTCATCTTT.

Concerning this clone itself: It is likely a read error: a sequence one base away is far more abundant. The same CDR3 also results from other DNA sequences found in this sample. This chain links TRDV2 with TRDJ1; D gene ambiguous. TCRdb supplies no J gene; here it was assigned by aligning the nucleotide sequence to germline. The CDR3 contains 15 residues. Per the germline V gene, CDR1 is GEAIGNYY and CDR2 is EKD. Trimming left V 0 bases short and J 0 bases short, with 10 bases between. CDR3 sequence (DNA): TGTGCCTGTGACACCGCATCCCGCAACACCGATAAACTCATCTTT. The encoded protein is CACDTASRNTDKLIF.

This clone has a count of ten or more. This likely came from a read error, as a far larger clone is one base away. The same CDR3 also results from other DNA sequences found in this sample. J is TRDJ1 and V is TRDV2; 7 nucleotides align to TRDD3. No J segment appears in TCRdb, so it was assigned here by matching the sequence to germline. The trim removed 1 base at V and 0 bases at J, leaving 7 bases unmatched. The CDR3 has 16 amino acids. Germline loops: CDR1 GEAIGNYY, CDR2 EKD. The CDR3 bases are TGTGCCTGTGACACGCTGGGGGGGACGTACACCGATAAACTCATCTTT. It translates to CACDTLGGTYTDKLIF.

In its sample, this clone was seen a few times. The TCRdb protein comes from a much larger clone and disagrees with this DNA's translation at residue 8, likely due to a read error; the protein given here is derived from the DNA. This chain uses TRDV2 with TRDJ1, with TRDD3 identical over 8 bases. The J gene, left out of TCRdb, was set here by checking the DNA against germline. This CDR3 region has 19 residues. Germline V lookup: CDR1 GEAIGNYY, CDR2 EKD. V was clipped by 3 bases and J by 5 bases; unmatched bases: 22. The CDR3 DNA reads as TGTGCCTGTGACTCCCGTACTGAGGGATACGCGATTACGGGTGATAAACTCATCTTT. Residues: CACDSRTEGYAITGDKLIF.

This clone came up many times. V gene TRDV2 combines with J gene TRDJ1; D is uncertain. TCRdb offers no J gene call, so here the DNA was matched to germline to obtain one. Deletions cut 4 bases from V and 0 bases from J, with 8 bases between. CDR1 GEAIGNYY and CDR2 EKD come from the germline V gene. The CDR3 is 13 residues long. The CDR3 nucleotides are TGTGCCTGTGATCTCTTAGACACCGATAAACTCATCTTT. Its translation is CACDLLDTDKLIF.

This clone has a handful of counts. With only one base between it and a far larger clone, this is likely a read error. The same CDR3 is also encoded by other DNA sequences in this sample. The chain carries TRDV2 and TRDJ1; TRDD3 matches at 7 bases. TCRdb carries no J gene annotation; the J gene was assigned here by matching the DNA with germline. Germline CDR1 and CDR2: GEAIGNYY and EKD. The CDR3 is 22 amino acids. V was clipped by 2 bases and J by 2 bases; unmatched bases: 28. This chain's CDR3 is CACDIKVGNWGTREKETDKLIF. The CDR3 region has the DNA TGTGCCTGTGACATCAAGGTAGGTAACTGGGGTACTCGTGAAAAAGAGACCGATAAACTCATCTTT.

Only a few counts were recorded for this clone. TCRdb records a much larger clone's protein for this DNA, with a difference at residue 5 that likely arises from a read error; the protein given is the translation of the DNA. CDR3 bases: TGTGCTCTTGGGAAACCGGTCCGAAGGGGGATACCCAAACTCATCTTT. Translating it yields CALGKPVRRGIPKLIF. V is TRDV1 and J is TRDJ1; TRDD3 aligns across 9 bases. Germline trimming cut 5 bases from V and 8 bases from J; bases unmatched to any gene: 15. The CDR3 has 16 amino acids. Per the germline V gene, CDR1 is TSWWSYY and CDR2 is QGS.

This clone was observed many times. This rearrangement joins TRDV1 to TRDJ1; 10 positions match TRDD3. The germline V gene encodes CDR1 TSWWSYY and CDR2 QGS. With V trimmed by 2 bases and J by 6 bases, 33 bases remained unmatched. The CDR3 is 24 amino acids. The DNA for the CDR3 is TGTGCTCTTGGGGAAGCCGCGGCTAGGCGTACGGCCGTCTGGGGGATAGTAAAAGATCATAAACTCATCTTT. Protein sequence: CALGEAAARRTAVWGIVKDHKLIF.

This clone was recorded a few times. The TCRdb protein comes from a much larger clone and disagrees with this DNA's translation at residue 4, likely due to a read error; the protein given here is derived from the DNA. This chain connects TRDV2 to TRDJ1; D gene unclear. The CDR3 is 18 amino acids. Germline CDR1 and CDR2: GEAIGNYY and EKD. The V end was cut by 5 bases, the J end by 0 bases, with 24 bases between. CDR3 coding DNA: TGTGCCTGTGTCACGAAGTACTACCAGCCGATGTACACCGATAAACTCATCTTT. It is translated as CACVTKYYQPMYTDKLIF.

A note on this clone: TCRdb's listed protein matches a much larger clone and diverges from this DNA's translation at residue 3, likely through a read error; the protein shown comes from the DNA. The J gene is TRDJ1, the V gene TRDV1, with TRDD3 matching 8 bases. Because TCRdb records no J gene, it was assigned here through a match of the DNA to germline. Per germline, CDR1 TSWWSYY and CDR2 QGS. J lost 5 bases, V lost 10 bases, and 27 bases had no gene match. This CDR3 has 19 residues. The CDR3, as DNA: TGTGCTCCTAAATTCTACCGAACGGTACTGGGGGCCCGCACGGATAAACTCATCTTT. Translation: CAPKFYRTVLGARTDKLIF.

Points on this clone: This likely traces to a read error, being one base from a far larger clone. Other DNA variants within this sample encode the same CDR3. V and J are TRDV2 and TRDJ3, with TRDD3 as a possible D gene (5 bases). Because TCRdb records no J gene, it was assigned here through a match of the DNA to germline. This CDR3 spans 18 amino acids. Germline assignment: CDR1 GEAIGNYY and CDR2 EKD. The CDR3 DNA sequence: TGTGCCTGTGACACCGTGGATATAAGCTCCTGGGACACTCGACAGATGTTTTTC. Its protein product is CACDTVDISSWDTRQMFF.

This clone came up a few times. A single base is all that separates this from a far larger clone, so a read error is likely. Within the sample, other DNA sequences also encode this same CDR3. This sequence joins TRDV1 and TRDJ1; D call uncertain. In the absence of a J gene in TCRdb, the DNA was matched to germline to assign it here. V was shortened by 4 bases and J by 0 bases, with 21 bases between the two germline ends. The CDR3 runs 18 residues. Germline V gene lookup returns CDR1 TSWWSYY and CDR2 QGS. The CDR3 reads CALGGGYIGGSYTDKLIF. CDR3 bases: TGTGCTCTTGGGGGAGGGTATATTGGTGGGTCCTACACCGATAAACTCATCTTT.

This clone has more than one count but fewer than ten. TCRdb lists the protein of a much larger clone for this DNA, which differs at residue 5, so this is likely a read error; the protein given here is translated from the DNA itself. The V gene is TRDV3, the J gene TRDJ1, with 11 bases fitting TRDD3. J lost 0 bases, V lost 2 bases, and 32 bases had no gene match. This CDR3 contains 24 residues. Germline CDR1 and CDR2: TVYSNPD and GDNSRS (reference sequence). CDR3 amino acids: CAFSIQDWGIYHSATVFYTDKLIF. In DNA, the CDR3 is TGTGCCTTTTCAATTCAAGACTGGGGGATATACCACTCCGCTACAGTATTCTACACCGATAAACTCATCTTT.

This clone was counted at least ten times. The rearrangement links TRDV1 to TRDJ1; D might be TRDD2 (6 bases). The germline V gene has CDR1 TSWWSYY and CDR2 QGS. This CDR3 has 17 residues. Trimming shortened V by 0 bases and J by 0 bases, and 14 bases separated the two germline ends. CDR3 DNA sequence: TGTGCTCTTGGGGAACTTCCTACCCGGGTGTACACCGATAAACTCATCTTT. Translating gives CALGELPTRVYTDKLIF.

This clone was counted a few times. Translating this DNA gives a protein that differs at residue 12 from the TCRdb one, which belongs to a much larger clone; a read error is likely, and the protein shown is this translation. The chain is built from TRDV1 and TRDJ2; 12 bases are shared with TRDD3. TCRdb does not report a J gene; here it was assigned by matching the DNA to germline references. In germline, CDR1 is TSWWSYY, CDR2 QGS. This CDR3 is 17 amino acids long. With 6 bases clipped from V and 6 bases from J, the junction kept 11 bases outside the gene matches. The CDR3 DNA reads TGTGCTCTTGGATTTACTGGGGGATACCCCCCGGCAGCACAACTCTTCTTT. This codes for CALGFTGGYPPAAQLFF.

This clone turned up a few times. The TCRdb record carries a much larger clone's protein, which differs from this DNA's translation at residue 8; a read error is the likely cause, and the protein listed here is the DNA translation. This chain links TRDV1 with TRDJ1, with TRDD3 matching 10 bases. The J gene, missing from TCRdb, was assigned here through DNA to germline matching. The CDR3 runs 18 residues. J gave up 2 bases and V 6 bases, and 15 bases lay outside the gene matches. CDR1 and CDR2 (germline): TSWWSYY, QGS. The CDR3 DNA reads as TGTGCTCTTGGAAGATGTGTGCTCCGCTGGGGGATAACCGATAAACTCATCTTT. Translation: CALGRCVLRWGITDKLIF.

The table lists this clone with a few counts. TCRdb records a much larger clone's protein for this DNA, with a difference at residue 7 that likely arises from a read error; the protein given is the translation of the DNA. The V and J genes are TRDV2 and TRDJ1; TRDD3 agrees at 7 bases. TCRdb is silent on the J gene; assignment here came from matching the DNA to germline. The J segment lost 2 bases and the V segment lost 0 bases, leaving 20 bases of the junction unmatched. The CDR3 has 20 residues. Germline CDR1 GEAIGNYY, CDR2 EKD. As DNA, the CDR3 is TGTGCCTGTGACACCGCCACCCTTACTGGGGAATTGGGTCGGACCGATAAACTCATCTTT. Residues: CACDTATLTGELGRTDKLIF.

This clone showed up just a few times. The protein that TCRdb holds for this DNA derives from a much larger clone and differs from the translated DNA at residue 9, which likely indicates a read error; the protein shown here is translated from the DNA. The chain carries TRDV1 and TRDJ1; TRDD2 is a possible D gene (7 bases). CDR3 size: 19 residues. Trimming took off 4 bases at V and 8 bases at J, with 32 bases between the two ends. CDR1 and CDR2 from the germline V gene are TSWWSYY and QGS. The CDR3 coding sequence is TGTGCTCTTGGGGCGTCCTTCCTCAGGCACCGAAATATTCCCTTAAAACTCATCTTT. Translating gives CALGASFLRHRNIPLKLIF.

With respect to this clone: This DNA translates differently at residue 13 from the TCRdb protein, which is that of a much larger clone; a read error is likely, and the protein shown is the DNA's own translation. The CDR3 region has the DNA TGTGCCTGTGACTCTGACTCTTCTGGGGGACCGGTGCACACCGATAAACTCATCTTT. Translating it yields CACDSDSSGGPVHTDKLIF. The rearrangement links TRDV2 to TRDJ1, with 8 positions matching TRDD3. The J gene, not given by TCRdb, was assigned here from a germline match of the nucleotide sequence. CDR3 length: 19 amino acids. In germline, CDR1 is GEAIGNYY, CDR2 EKD. With 3 bases clipped from V and 0 bases from J, the junction kept 17 bases outside the gene matches.

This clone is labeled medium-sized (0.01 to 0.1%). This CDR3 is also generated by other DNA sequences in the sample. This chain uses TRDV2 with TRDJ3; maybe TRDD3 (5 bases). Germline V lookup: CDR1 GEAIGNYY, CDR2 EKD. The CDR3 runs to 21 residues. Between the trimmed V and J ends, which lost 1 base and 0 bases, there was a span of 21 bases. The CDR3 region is CACDTPEGSGKPSWDTRQMFF. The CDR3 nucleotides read TGTGCCTGTGACACTCCGGAGGGGAGTGGCAAACCCTCCTGGGACACCCGACAGATGTTTTTC.

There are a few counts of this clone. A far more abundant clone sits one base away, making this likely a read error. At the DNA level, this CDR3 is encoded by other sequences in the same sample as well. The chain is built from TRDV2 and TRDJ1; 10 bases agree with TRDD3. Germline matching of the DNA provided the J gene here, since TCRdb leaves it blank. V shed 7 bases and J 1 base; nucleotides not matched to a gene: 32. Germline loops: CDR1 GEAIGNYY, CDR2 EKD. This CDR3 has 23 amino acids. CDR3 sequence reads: CACGKHFLMRGIRSRGCTDKLIF. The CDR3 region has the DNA TGTGCCTGCGGCAAACACTTCCTAATGAGGGGGATACGCTCCCGGGGTTGCACCGATAAACTCATCTTT.

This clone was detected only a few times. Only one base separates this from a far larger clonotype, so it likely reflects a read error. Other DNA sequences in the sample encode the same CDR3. The CDR3 bases are TGTGCTCTTGGGGAACACACTTCCCTATGGGGGATACACGCCGATAAACTCATCTTT. Protein product: CALGEHTSLWGIHADKLIF. The gene calls are TRDV1 and TRDJ1; 10 bases are shared with TRDD3. The germline gives CDR1 TSWWSYY, CDR2 QGS. V gave up 1 base and J gave up 3 bases; unmatched junction bases: 14. This CDR3 spans 19 amino acids.

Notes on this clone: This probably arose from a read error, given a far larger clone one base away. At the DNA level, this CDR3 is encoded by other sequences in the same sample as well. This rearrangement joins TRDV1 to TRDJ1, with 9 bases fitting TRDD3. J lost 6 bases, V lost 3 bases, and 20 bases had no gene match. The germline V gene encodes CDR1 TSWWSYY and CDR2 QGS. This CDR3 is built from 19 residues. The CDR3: CALGDHGVGLGDPQNKLIF. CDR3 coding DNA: TGTGCTCTTGGGGACCACGGGGTCGGGCTGGGGGATCCTCAGAATAAACTCATCTTT.

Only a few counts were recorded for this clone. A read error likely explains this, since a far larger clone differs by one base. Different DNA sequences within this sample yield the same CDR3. In nucleotides, the CDR3 is TGTGCCTGCGAGCGACTGCTAGTCGTACCTGGGGACCCAGACACCGATAAACTCATCTTT. Its protein product is CACERLLVVPGDPDTDKLIF. The chain joins TRDV2 to TRDJ1, with D possibly being TRDD3 (6 bases). Germline CDR1 is GEAIGNYY and CDR2 is EKD. This CDR3 contains 20 residues. V was clipped by 7 bases and J by 0 bases, with 32 bases between them.

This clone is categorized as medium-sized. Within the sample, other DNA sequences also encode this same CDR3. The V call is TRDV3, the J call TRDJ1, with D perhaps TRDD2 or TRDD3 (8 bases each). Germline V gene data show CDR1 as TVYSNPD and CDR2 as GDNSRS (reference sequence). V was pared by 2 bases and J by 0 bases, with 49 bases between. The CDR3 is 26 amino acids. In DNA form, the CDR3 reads TGTGCCTTTGGGGGGAAACCCACCTTCCTAGCTGGGGGAAGTTATTCAGACCCTCCGTACACCGATAAACTCATCTTT. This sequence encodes CAFGGKPTFLAGGSYSDPPYTDKLIF.

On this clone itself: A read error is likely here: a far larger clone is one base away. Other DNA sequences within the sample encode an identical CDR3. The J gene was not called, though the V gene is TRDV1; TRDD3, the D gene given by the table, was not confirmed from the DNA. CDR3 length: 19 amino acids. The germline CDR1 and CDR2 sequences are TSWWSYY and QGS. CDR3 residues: CALGELYASSQLGTDKLIF. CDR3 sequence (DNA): TGTGCTCTTGGGGAACTCTATGCATCCTCCCAACTGGGAACAGATAAGCTCATCTTT.